The subject of this entry is one T cell receptor beta chain. V lost 6 bases and J 4 bases, leaving 21 bases between the germline ends. Germline assignment: CDR1 SGHTA and CDR2 FQGNSA. The CDR3 contains 16 residues. This sample stems from a study of blood T cell repertoires in COVID-19. Profiling relied on immunoSEQ multiplex PCR, and the TCRdb table lists in-frame clones only, not all of them. The data hold about 350,000 clones, with less than 90% observed a single time. The TCR was taken from a woman aged 30 to 39 who had recovered from COVID-19. The material sequenced was PBMCs or T cells enriched from blood (not recorded which). This chain joins TRBV7-2 and TRBJ2-5; possibly TRBD1 for D (6 bases). The DNA for the CDR3 is TGTGCCAGCAGACGACAGGCCGGGACGGGCGGAGAGACCCAGTACTTC. Its protein is CASRRQAGTGGETQYF.